The clone carrying this T cell receptor beta chain was seen more than once but under ten times. Its matching antigen is unknown. The PCR ran on 60 Vbeta and 13 Jbeta primers. Authors' data handling: It was a later analysis that counted roughly 79 million unique TCR beta chains, of which around 11 million were shared. Sequencing used immunoSEQ multiplex PCR; TCRdb keeps in-frame clones, though not all of them. The V and J calls and clone size come from that table; D and trimming were worked out from the DNA. Here the sample spans 80,000 to 95,000 clones, 84% being singletons. The data derive from a study of cytomegalovirus exposure and HLA in healthy donors. This CDR3 has 13 amino acids. The germline V gene has CDR1 SEHNR and CDR2 FQNEAQ (reference sequence). V was clipped by 5 bases and J by 7 bases, with 12 bases between them. Study-level findings and limits: Earlier analysis looked at TCR beta V segments, and most were productive about 90% or about 30% of the time. Specific recognition of CMV antigens was confirmed in vitro for a few chains (all CMV-associated). In a later analysis, TCR beta V- and J-gene trimming was associated with a missense DCLRE1C variant.

V is TRBV7-9 and J is TRBJ1-5; tentatively, D is TRBD1 (5 bases). The clonotype originates from a woman aged 18-29 years in good health and CMV-seropositive. What was sequenced was PBMCs. The CDR3 DNA reads TGTGCCAGCAGCGCCACGGCAGGGCAGCCCCAGCATTTT. This gives the protein CASSATAGQPQHF.